This is a list of T cell receptor beta chains from one sample in a study of vaccination effects on CD4 cells after COVID-19. No antigens are known for them. Method: immunoSEQ multiplex PCR; TCRdb's copy keeps in-frame clones and lacks some. The sample shows 40,000 to 50,000 clones, under 75% of them seen only once. Here the sequenced sample was CD4+ T cells from PBMCs cultured with HCoV-OC43 spike peptides, taken before COVID-19 vaccination. These receptors all stem from a human donor who received a COVID-19 vaccine. The conserved cysteine and the conserved F or W are not part of the CDR3 here.

cdr3_aa	v_call	j_call
ASSHGEGRGNSPLH	TRBV7-9	TRBJ1-6
ASSFRAYGYT	TRBV12-3/TRBV12-4	TRBJ1-2
ASSETSGIGNEQF	TRBV7-9	TRBJ2-1
ASSPQGAGTGELF	TRBV3-1/TRBV3-2	TRBJ2-2
ASSYGERSSETQY	TRBV7-7	TRBJ2-5
ASSQPWGSQYEQY	TRBV4-1	TRBJ2-7
ASSSSPGQGWEELF	TRBV5-5	TRBJ2-2
ASSLRQPDNSPLH	TRBV6-5	TRBJ1-6
ASRESTGGWGEKLF	TRBV30	TRBJ1-4
ASSPTKGTGANTIY	TRBV5-4	TRBJ1-3
ASNGDREETQY	TRBV2	TRBJ2-5
ASSTPRQRANVLT	TRBV19	TRBJ2-6
SVEGASAGGGTDTQY	TRBV29-1	TRBJ2-3
AWTTGLREKLF	TRBV30	TRBJ1-4
ATSDTLPGELF	TRBV24-1	TRBJ2-2
ASSQETGPTDTQY	TRBV27	TRBJ2-3
ATSRGPQVTDTQY	TRBV15	TRBJ2-3
ASGQGGSQY	TRBV6-5	TRBJ2-3
ASSLAEGETPF	TRBV5-6	TRBJ2-1
ASIGTRHYGYT	TRBV19	TRBJ1-2
AISGNLLGAASYGYT	TRBV10-3	TRBJ1-2
ASSPDTNYGYT	TRBV5-1	TRBJ1-2
ASTPTGMTEAF	TRBV5-5	TRBJ1-1
SASRGTEAF	TRBV20-1	TRBJ1-1
ASSSPTETPYGYT	TRBV5-4	TRBJ1-2
ASSAGAVPGEQY	TRBV5-5	TRBJ2-7
ASSSQGQGASGYT	TRBV4-1	TRBJ1-2
ASSSQIADTQY	TRBV5-1	TRBJ2-3
ASSIADRGLYNEQF	TRBV19	TRBJ2-1
ASSIDPDGKTQY	TRBV19	TRBJ2-5
ASSIIDGRTSGANVLT	TRBV19	TRBJ2-6
ASSAHVSSYNEQF	TRBV9	TRBJ2-1
ASSFIRTQY	TRBV12-3/TRBV12-4	TRBJ2-3
ASSQKTGDNNYEQY	TRBV6-6	TRBJ2-7
ASSRMAGANEQF	TRBV7-9	TRBJ2-1
ASSIGWGSRHSPLH	TRBV19	TRBJ1-6
ASSPYRGGNSPLH	TRBV5-6	TRBJ1-6